This is a list of T cell receptor beta chains from one sample in a study of blood T cell repertoires in COVID-19. Sequenced by immunoSEQ multiplex PCR; TCRdb stores in-frame clones only, minus some. The sample yields some 150,000 clones, 80% to 85% seen once. Specimen: peripheral blood. These receptors all come from a woman aged 55-69 years with acute or convalescent COVID-19. CDR3s leave out the opening cysteine and the closing phenylalanine or tryptophan. Each record gives: V gene, CDR3 length, J gene, CDR3 protein.

TRBV28	12	TRBJ1-2	ASSSTWRPYGYT
TRBV5-1	13	TRBJ1-6	ASHWGGGENSPLH
TRBV28	12	TRBJ1-2	ASSLFDGLGGYT
TRBV6-1	12	TRBJ2-7	ASSEAAGIGEQY
TRBV19	12	TRBJ2-1	ASKKGLAGDEQF
TRBV14	13	TRBJ1-2	ASSLRQGLNYGYT
TRBV23-1	13	TRBJ1-4	ASSQSWTGDEKLF
TRBV11-3	14	TRBJ2-1	ASSAYRSSVLREQF
TRBV4-2	14	TRBJ2-3	ASSQARDSDSDTQY
TRBV5-1	13	TRBJ2-1	ASSTGTGKSNEQF
TRBV27	13	TRBJ2-1	ASSPGGGPYNEQF
TRBV10-3	15	TRBJ1-1	AISEWNYETGVTEAF